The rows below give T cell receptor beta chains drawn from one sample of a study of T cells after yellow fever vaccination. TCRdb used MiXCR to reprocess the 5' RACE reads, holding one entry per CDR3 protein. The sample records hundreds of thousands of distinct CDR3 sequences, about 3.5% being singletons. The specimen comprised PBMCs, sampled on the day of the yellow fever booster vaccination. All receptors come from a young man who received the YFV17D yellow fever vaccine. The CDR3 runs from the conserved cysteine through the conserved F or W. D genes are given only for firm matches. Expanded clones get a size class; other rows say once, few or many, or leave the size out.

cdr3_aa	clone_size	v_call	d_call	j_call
CASSQVDSGAKNIQYF	few	TRBV4-2	NA	TRBJ2-4
CASSPTGPWFHNSPLHF	many	TRBV27	NA	TRBJ1-6
CASSLALGTGPGELFF	many	TRBV5-6	TRBD1	TRBJ2-2
CASSLVAGARPDTQYF	many	TRBV12-3/TRBV12-4	NA	TRBJ2-3
CASSDSTSAGELFF	many	TRBV6-4	TRBD2	TRBJ2-2
CASSEAWNSPLHF	many	TRBV6-1	NA	TRBJ1-6
CASSQDQGGLQETQYF	few	TRBV3-1	NA	TRBJ2-5
CASSYRPLGLFRQETQYF	many	TRBV5-1	NA	TRBJ2-5
CATSRESGGGTDTQYF	NA	TRBV15	TRBD2	TRBJ2-3
CASSIGQLSDEQYF	many	TRBV6-2/TRBV6-3	NA	TRBJ2-7
CASSEAGTPPYEQYF	few	TRBV6-1	NA	TRBJ2-7
CASSLGGPTNEKLFF	many	TRBV5-1	NA	TRBJ1-4
CASSFGGGLYNEQFF	many	TRBV7-3	NA	TRBJ2-1
CASSFSQQETQYF	many	TRBV11-3	NA	TRBJ2-5
CASSSDRVEAFF	NA	TRBV6-5	TRBD1	TRBJ1-1
CSAYARDRWNTEAFF	many	TRBV20-1	NA	TRBJ1-1
CASSLLGDFLTGELFF	many	TRBV5-5	NA	TRBJ2-2
CAWVLAGGPGETQYF	few	TRBV30	TRBD2	TRBJ2-5
CASSKQVPDTQYF	many	TRBV5-1	NA	TRBJ2-3